This T cell receptor (beta chain) is from a study of blood T cells in healthy people across ages (dated by TCRdb to 2015 to 2017). Background on the whole study: In model experiments, template switching captured roughly one uniquely barcoded TCR beta cDNA molecule for every two T cells. Using deep sequencing normalized with unique cDNA molecular identifiers, the study measured how TCR beta repertoire diversity changes with age. The donors were divided into four age groups: young (average around 17 years), middle-aged (about 41), aged (roughly 66) and long-lived (about 84). For two donors (one aged 18 to 30 and one aged 80 or older), the study analyzed two additional independent replicas of 1 million unique cDNA reads from the same blood draw. Overall study results and their limits: Estimates of total diversity based on one million sequenced T cells were regarded as lower bounds and as underestimates. Because profiling used bulk unsorted PBMCs, naive and antigen-experienced compartments could not be compared conclusively. Compared with the aged group, the long-lived group had more naive CD4+ T cells, fewer expanded clones and increased TCR diversity, a pattern suggesting age selection. There was a strong correlation between observed TCR beta diversity and the percentage of naive T cells measured by flow cytometry. The CMV infection status of donors was not known, potentially confounding age-related changes in expanded clonotypes. Observed TCR beta diversity per million T cells fell roughly linearly with age, and a significant reduction was already apparent by age about 36.

A remark on this clonotype: Its recognized antigen is unknown. Within one base of it there is no much larger clone, and no base qualities were kept.

The 39 donors, aged about 6 to 90 years, were systemically healthy Caucasian individuals from Russia. Roughly 10 milliliters of peripheral blood were drawn from each donor into EDTA-treated Vacutainer tubes. PBMCs were isolated by Ficoll-Paque density-gradient centrifugation, with at least 7 million obtained per sample. Trizol reagent was used to extract total RNA from PBMCs, with at least 6 micrograms per sample. For every donor, an aliquot of PBMCs went through flow cytometry to measure the percentages of naive CD45RAhigh/CD27high T cells. The CDR3, cysteine through phenylalanine, is 15 amino acids long. The retained sequence is limited to the CDR3, 45 bases, with the frame set at the first base. Libraries were prepared through 5' RACE. Sequencing relied on an Illumina HiSeq 2500. A second roughly 6 to 12 cycle PCR used a sample-barcoded 5' primer and a J-beta primer mix. Each TCR beta cDNA molecule received a unique molecular identifier from a template-switch 5' adaptor carrying 12 random nucleotides. Each sample yielded at least 2.5 million CDR3-containing paired-end reads. First-strand cDNA was synthesized from all RNA with the Mint cDNA synthesis kit, primed by a TRBC-specific oligonucleotide. After uracil-DNA glycosylase treatment, a first 18-cycle PCR used universal primers M1SS and BC2_uni_R on all cDNA. Concerning the study's data processing: For normalization, 1 million high-quality reads were randomly selected from each sample, with every read carrying a distinct molecular identifier. Instead of being binned into consensus sequences, reads that shared molecular identifiers were thrown out. CDR3 identification, clonotype clustering and error correction used MiTCR with a Q25 quality threshold and the strictest error-elimination algorithm. A nonparametric unseen species model using Euler transformation provided a lower-bound estimate of total TCR beta diversity. The public reads were run again by TCRdb, first through fastp at Q25 and then through MiXCR, and only productive beta chains were kept. All rows with the same CDR3 protein become a single entry with the most common DNA and genes. The V and J calls, along with clone size, are taken from TCRdb and not from the paper's own processing. This sample has some 760,000 distinct CDR3 sequences in its table, and approximately 25% of those were observed once. The ten largest clonotypes hold more than 8.5% of the sample.

These data were likewise used in another study, on T cells of mothers and their children. Reported in the second study: The donors were nine systemically healthy Caucasian individuals, made up of three mothers and their six children. cDNA synthesis used all of the extracted RNA, with approximately 1.4 ug of RNA in each 15 ul reaction. In the second PCR, sample barcodes and 2-4 random nucleotides were introduced via the M1S primer. Over 9.5 million TCR beta CDR3 reads were obtained for each mother, and 2.5 million to 3.5 million reads were obtained for each child. In both related and unrelated pairs, thymic selection shapes the output of TCR recombination in a similar way, with inherited differences having only a minor effect. Normalized repertoire overlap was always slightly but never significantly higher in related than unrelated mother-child pairs. No persistent microchimeric T cell clones were detected, at a sensitivity of approximately 110 clones per million clonotypes. In the study, deep NGS was used to compare the TCR beta repertoires of mothers and children, and features distinguishing related mother-child pairs from unrelated individuals were sought. The mean age was around 42 +/- 4 years for the mothers and approximately 11 +/- 4 years for the children. Libraries were sequenced on Illumina HiSeq 2000 with 100+100 nt paired-end reads after adapter ligation with NEBNext reagents. Mother and child libraries were prepared a month apart and sequenced in separate runs to prevent cross-contamination. For each donor, somewhere between 500,000 and 2,000,000 distinct TCR beta clonotypes were identified. Naive TCR beta clonotypes were estimated from low-frequency clonotypes matched to each donor's FACS-determined naive share, without sorting.

This TCR came from a boy aged 5-17 years in good health. The sequencing input was blood. In this chain, TRBV12-3 or TRBV12-4 is recombined with TRBJ2-7; no confident D gene assignment can be made. The J call may be wrong; the DNA end is better matched by TRBJ2-5. In nucleotides, the sequence is TGTGCCAGCAGTTTGGTTGGCGAGTTCTCAGAGACCCAGTACTTC. Its amino acids are CASSLVGEFSETQYF.